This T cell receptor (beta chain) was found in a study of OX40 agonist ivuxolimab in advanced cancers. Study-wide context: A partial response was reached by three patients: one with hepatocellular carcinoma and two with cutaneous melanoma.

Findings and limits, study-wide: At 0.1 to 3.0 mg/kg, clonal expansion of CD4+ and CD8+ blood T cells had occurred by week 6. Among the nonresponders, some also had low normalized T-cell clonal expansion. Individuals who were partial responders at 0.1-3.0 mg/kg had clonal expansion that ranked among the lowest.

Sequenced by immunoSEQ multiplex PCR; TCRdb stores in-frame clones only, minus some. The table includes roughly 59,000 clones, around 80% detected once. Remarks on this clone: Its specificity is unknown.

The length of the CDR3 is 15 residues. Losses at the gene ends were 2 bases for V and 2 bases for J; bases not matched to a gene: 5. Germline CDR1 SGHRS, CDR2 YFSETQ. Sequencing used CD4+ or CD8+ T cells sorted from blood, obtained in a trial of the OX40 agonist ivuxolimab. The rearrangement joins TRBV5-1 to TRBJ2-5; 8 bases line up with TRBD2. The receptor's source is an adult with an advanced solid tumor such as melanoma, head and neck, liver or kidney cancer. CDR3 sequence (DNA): TGCGCCAGCAGCTTCCAGCGGGGGACTCAAGAGACCCAGTACTTC. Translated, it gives CASSFQRGTQETQYF. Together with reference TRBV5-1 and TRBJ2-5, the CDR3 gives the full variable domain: KAGVTQTPRYLIKTRGQQVTLSCSPISGHRSVSWYQQTPGQGLQFLFEYFSETQRNKGNFPGRFSGRQFSNSRSEMNVSTLELGDSALYLCASSFQRGTQETQYFGPGTRLLVL.